This T cell receptor (beta chain) originates from a study of post-analysis software for immune sequencing data. Unique molecular identifiers were built into the TCR beta cDNA libraries. MiXCR, applied by TCRdb to the PCR reads, yields one record per CDR3 protein. Counted here are a few hundred thousand distinct CDR3 sequences, 40% to 55% occurring once; the ten biggest clones make up around 10%. Only a few counts were recorded for this clonotype. Antigen: not known. Study results and caveats: Compared against controls, patients with multiple sclerosis displayed significantly lower normalized Chao1 diversity. Patients used about 5 TRBV segments, including TRBV5-6, TRBV5-1 and TRBV20-1, more often than controls.

The V gene's germline CDR1 is MGHRA and CDR2 YSYEKL. V lost 0 bases and J lost 7, with 5 bases in between. The CDR3 sequence is 12 residues long. The TCR was taken from a girl between 10 and 17 years old with multiple sclerosis. This chain joins TRBV4-1 and TRBJ2-3; D gene ambiguous. The sequenced sample was blood. CDR3 region: CASSQDANTQYF. As DNA, the CDR3 is TGCGCCAGCAGCCAAGATGCAAATACGCAGTATTTT.